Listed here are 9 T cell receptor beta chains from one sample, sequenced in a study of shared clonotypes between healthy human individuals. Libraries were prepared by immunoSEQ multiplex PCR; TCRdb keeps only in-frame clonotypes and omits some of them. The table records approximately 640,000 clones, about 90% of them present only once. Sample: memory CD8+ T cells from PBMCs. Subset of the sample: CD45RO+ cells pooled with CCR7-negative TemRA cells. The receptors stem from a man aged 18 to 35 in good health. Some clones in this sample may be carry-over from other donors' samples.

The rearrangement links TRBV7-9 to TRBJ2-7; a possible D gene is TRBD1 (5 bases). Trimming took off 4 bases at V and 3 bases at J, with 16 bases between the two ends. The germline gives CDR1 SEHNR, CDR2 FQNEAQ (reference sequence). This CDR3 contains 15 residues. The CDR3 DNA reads TGTGCCAGCAGCTCCAAGGACACCCTTTACTACGAGCAGTACTTC. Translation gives CASSSKDTLYYEQYF.

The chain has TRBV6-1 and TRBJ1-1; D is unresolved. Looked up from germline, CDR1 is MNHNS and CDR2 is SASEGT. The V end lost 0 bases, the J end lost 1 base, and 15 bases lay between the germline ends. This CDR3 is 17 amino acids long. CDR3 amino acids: CASSEAIVYQQNTEAFF. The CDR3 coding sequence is TGTGCCAGCAGTGAAGCGATCGTCTACCAACAGAACACTGAAGCTTTCTTT.

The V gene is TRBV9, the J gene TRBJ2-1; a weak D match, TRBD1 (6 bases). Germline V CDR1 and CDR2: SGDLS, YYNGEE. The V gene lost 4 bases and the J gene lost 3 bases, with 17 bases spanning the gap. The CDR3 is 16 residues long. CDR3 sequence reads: CASSTLRGGSYNEQFF. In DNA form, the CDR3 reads TGTGCCAGCAGCACCCTCAGGGGCGGCAGCTACAATGAGCAGTTCTTC.

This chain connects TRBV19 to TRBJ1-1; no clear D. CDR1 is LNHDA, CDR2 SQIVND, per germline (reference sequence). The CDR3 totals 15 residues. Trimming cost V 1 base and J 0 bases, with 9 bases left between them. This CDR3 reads CASSIGTAMNTEAFF. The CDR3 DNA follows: TGTGCCAGTAGTATAGGGACCGCGATGAACACTGAAGCTTTCTTT.

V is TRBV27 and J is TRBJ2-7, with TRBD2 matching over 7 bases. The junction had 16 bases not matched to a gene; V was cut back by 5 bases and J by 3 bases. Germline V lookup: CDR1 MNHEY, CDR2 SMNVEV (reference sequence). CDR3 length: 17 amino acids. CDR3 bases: TGTGCCAGCAGTCCGTCCCCCCTTGGGAGGGGTGACTACGAGCAGTACTTC. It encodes CASSPSPLGRGDYEQYF.

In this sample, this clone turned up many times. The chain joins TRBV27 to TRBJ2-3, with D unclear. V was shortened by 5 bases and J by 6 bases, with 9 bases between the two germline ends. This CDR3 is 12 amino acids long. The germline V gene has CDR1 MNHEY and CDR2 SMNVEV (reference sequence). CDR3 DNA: TGTGCCAGCAGTCCCAATATGGATACGCAGTATTTT. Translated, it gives CASSPNMDTQYF.

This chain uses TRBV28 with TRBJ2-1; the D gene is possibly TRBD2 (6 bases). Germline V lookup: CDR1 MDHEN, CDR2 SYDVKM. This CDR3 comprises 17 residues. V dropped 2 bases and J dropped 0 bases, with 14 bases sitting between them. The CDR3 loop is CASSLIGGKSSYNEQFF. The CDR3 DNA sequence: TGTGCCAGCAGTTTAATTGGCGGGAAGAGCTCCTACAATGAGCAGTTCTTC. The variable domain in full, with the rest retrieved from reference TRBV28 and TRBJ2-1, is DVKVTQSSRYLVKRTGEKVFLECVQDMDHENMFWYRQDPGLGLRLIYFSYDVKMKEKGDIPEGYSVSREKKERFSLILESASTNQTSMYLCASSLIGGKSSYNEQFFGPGTRLTVL.

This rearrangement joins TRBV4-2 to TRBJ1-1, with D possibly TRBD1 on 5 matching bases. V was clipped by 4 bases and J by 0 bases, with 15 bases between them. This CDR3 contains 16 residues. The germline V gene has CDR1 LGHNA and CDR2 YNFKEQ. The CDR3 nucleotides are TGTGCCAGCAGCCTCACCCCGGGGCTCATGAACACTGAAGCTTTCTTT. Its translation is CASSLTPGLMNTEAFF.

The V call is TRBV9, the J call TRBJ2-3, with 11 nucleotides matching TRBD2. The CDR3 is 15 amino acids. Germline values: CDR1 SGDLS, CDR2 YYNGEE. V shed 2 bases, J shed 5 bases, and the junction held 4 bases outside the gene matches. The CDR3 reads CASSVSGRAVDTQYF. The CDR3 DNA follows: TGTGCCAGCAGCGTTAGCGGGAGGGCGGTAGATACGCAGTATTTT.